This T cell receptor beta chain was sequenced in a study of T cells expressing NK-cell markers. For the study at large: All TCR beta repertoires analysed originated from sorted CD3+CD56+NKG2C+, CD3+CD56+NKG2C- and CD3+CD56-NKG2C+ T cells. Study-level results: These clonotypes additionally ranked first within the CD3+CD56-NKG2C+ fraction of four donors.

It was by 5'RACE template switching with UMIs that TCR beta cDNA was made. TCRdb re-analyzed the 5' RACE reads; it lists each CDR3 protein once, without DNA. This repertoire includes almost 450,000 distinct CDR3 sequences. CDR3 length: 13 residues. Germline CDR1 and CDR2: GTSNPN and SVGIG (reference sequence). As for this clonotype: No antigen is known for it.

The genes are TRBV30 and TRBJ2-3. Sequenced sample: blood T cells: a sorted CD56 or NKG2C T cell subset, CD4+ or CD8+ T cells, or bulk PBMC T cells (not recorded which). This TCR was recovered from a woman between 18 and 70 years old in good health. This CDR3 reads CAWSVSLTDTQYF.